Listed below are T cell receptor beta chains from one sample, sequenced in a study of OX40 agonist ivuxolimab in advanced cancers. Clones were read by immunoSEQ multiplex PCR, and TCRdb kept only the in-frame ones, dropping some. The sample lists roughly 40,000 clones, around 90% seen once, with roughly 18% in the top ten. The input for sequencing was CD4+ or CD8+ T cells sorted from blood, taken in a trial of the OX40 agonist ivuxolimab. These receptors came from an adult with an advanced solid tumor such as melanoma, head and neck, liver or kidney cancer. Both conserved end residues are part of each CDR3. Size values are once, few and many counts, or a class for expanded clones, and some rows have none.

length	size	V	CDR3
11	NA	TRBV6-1	CASSFSYEQYF
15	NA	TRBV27	CASSFFSGLYNEQFF
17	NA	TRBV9	CASSAHHRAQSTDTQYF
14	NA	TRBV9	CASSAGQEAGGYTF
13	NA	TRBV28	CASRTDSNQPQHF
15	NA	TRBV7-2	CASTTTGAPNYGYTF
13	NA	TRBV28	CASSILRDDEQFF
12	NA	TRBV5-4	CASSLVGYGYTF
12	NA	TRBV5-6	CASSFQGYEQYF
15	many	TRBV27	CASTGGATYNSPLHF
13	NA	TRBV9	CASSRSPLEGYTF
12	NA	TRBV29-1	CSVEDLRTEAFF
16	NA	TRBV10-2	CASSESYGFAKNIQYF
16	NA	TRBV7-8	CASSFGRGSYNSPLHF
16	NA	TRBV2	CASSEGLRQANSPLHF
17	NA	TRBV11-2	CASSFSSGGVRGNEQFF
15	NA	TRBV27	CASSSPDREGYEQYF
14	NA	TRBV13	CASGTATPNEKLFF
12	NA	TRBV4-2	CASSHGTGPEYF
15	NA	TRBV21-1	CASSKALGRAETQYF
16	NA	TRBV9	CASSVTPGLAGGEEYF
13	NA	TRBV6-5	CASSPGPSGELFF
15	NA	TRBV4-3	CASSQEGNTGNTIYF
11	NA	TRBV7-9	CASSLGGEAFF
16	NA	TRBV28	CASSFGPGPAATEAFF
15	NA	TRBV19	CASSANPAGFHEQYF
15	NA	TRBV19	CASSMGQGESYEQYF
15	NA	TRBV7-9	CASSSGIDFNYGYTF
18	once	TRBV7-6	CASSLVPPRRTENNEQFF
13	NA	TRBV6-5	CASLGAGANVLTF
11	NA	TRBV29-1	CSVEATRGYTF
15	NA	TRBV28	CASSFGAGDHYEQYF
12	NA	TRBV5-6	CASRGGAGELFF
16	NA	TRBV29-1	CSVTVQSLATNEKLFF
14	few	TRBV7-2	CASSLDGNQETQYF
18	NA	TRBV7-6	CASSSDGGGLTYSDGYTF
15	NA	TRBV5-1	CASSYDPGQTYEQYF
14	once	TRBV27	CASSLSRSAGELFF
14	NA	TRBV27	CASSPGAPRETQYF
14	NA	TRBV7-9	CASSFLDREETQYF
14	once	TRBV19	CASSIFSGYNEQFF
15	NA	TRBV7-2	CASSLGTSGGGEQYF
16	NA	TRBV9	CASSPRDRGDLETQYF
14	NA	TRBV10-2	CASSEPGIHTEAFF
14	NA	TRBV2	CASSEARGHYGYTF
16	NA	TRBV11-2	CASSLDTTGLQETQYF
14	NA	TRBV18	CASSGTGATYGYTF
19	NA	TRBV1	CTSSPIGLAGGPGTGELFF
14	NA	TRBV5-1	CASSSGQGNDEQFF
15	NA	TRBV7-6	CASSLAEAEGTEAFF
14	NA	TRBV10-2	CASRRDRGFEKLFF
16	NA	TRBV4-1	CASSPDRVSGSQPQHF
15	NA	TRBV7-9	CASSLDGRANYGYTF
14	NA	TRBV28	CASSLFSGANVLTF
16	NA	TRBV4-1	CASSQDGGPATDTQYF
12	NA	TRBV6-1	CASKTGAGELFF